This TCR beta chain was identified during a study of OX40 agonist ivuxolimab in advanced cancers. Study summary: Partial responses were achieved by three patients, one with hepatocellular carcinoma and two with cutaneous melanoma. Overall study results and limits: Relative to CD4+, CD8+ T cells held more expanded clones on average.

TCRdb's table, derived via immunoSEQ multiplex PCR, lists solely in-frame clones and lacks some. The sample comprises roughly 70,000 clones, roughly 87% of which are singletons, and around 3.6% rests with the top ten. The germline V gene encodes CDR1 SGHRS and CDR2 YFSETQ. This CDR3 is 14 amino acids long. Deletions cut 3 bases from V and 3 bases from J, with 11 bases between. On cycle 4 day 1 and cycle 7 day 1, as well as at baseline, blood was sampled. In regard to this clone: Its antigen remains unknown.

The sample was CD4+ or CD8+ T cells sorted from blood, taken in a trial of the OX40 agonist ivuxolimab. The chain links TRBV5-1 to TRBJ2-3; D not resolved. This clonotype was obtained from an adult with an advanced solid tumor such as melanoma, head and neck, liver or kidney cancer. The CDR3 is CASSSDPLTDTQYF. The CDR3 DNA is TGCGCCAGCAGCTCAGACCCACTAACAGATACGCAGTATTTT. Full variable domain (rest looked up from reference TRBV5-1 and TRBJ2-3): KAGVTQTPRYLIKTRGQQVTLSCSPISGHRSVSWYQQTPGQGLQFLFEYFSETQRNKGNFPGRFSGRQFSNSRSEMNVSTLELGDSALYLCASSSDPLTDTQYFGPGTRLTVL.